This passage covers 5 T cell receptor beta chains from one sample sequenced in a study of immune evolution from preneoplasia to lung adenocarcinoma. Assay: immunoSEQ multiplex PCR; the TCRdb copy retains only in-frame clones and omits some. Of 37,000 or so clones listed, roughly 71% were seen once; the top ten hold roughly 6.6%. The sample consisted of FFPE invasive lung adenocarcinoma tissue. These receptors all come from a person aged 55 to 75 with lung adenocarcinoma.

This clone showed up just once. The rearrangement uses TRBV6-6 and TRBJ2-7, with D unresolved. Germline CDR1 is MNHNY and CDR2 is SVGAGI (reference sequence). Trimming shortened V by 2 bases and J by 2 bases, and 7 bases separated the two germline ends. The CDR3 is made up of 13 amino acids. The CDR3 is CASSYLDAYEQYF. The CDR3 DNA is TGTGCCAGCAGTTACCTGGACGCCTACGAGCAGTACTTC.

In its sample, this clone was seen once. The V gene is TRBV7-3, the J gene TRBJ2-5; 8 nucleotides align to TRBD2. V lost 2 bases, J lost 4 bases, and 0 bases stayed unmatched. The V gene's germline CDR1 is SGHTA and CDR2 FQGTGA. The CDR3 extends over 13 amino acids. In DNA form, the CDR3 reads TGTGCCAGCAGCTTACTAGCGGGAGAGACCCAGTACTTC. Its protein product is CASSLLAGETQYF.

This clone qualifies as medium-sized. J is TRBJ1-2 and V is TRBV9, with D uncertain. Trimming took 5 bases from V and 6 from J, leaving 8 bases between them. CDR3 size: 11 residues. The germline V gene has CDR1 SGDLS and CDR2 YYNGEE. The CDR3 is CASSSPDGYTF. In nucleotides, the CDR3 is TGTGCCAGCAGTTCCCCCGATGGCTACACCTTC. Full variable domain (remainder filled in from reference TRBV9 and TRBJ1-2): DSGVTQTPKHLITATGQRVTLRCSPRSGDLSVYWYQQSLDQGLQFLIQYYNGEERAKGNILERFSAQQFPDLHSELNLSSLELGDSALYFCASSSPDGYTFGSGTRLTVV.

The rearrangement joins TRBV7-2 to TRBJ2-7; 8 nucleotides align to TRBD2. Germline lookup yields CDR1 SGHTA and CDR2 FQGNSA. V lost 6 bases and J lost 3; bases outside the gene matches: 10. The length of the CDR3 is 15 residues. The CDR3 loop reads CASSPPGSGDYEQYF. The CDR3 DNA sequence: TGTGCCAGCAGTCCCCCGGGTAGCGGGGACTACGAGCAGTACTTC.

This clone was observed a few times. J is TRBJ1-2 and V is TRBV28; D ambiguous. Germline V CDR1 and CDR2: MDHEN, SYDVKM. The CDR3 runs to 12 residues. V lost 4 bases and J lost 8, with 11 bases in between. CDR3 coding DNA: TGTGCCAGCAGTTCGGGTAGTTTAGGCTACACCTTC. This encodes CASSSGSLGYTF.